This is a list of T cell receptor beta chains from one sample in a study of blood T cell repertoires in COVID-19. Measured with immunoSEQ multiplex PCR; TCRdb has only the in-frame clones, and not every one. The repertoire includes roughly 100,000 clones, 91% of them detected once, and roughly 4.3% sits in the top ten. What was sequenced was peripheral blood. The source is a man aged 18 to 29 with acute or convalescent COVID-19. CDR3s include the opening cysteine and the closing phenylalanine or tryptophan. Fields, in order: D gene, J gene, V gene, clone size, CDR3 DNA, CDR3 protein. D genes are given only for firm matches. Size tells how often a clone was seen (once, few, many) or the class of an expanded clone, and some rows leave it out.

d_call: -; j_call: TRBJ1-5; v_call: TRBV10-2; clone_size: -; cdr3_nt: TGCGCCAGCAGTTTCTCAGGGGATGATCAGCCCCAGCATTTT; cdr3_aa: CASSFSGDDQPQHF
d_call: TRBD2; j_call: TRBJ2-3; v_call: TRBV7-9; clone_size: -; cdr3_nt: TGTGCCAGCAGCTTAGCGCAAATAGCGGGAGGAGCAGATACGCAGTATTTT; cdr3_aa: CASSLAQIAGGADTQYF
d_call: -; j_call: TRBJ1-1; v_call: TRBV19; clone_size: -; cdr3_nt: TGTGCCAGTAGCTTCAGGGGAACGGGCACTGAAGCTTTCTTT; cdr3_aa: CASSFRGTGTEAFF
d_call: TRBD1; j_call: TRBJ1-1; v_call: TRBV4-1; clone_size: -; cdr3_nt: TGCGCCAGCAGCCAAGATCCACAGGGGGCGAACACTGAAGCTTTCTTT; cdr3_aa: CASSQDPQGANTEAFF
d_call: -; j_call: TRBJ1-1; v_call: TRBV5-4; clone_size: -; cdr3_nt: TGTGCCAGCAGCTTGTCTGCGAACCCGAACACTGAAGCTTTCTTT; cdr3_aa: CASSLSANPNTEAFF
d_call: -; j_call: TRBJ1-4; v_call: TRBV2; clone_size: -; cdr3_nt: TGTGCCAGCTCTGATATAGTCGGGTTTCCAACTAATGAAAAACTGTTTTTT; cdr3_aa: CASSDIVGFPTNEKLFF
d_call: -; j_call: TRBJ1-3; v_call: TRBV11-2; clone_size: -; cdr3_nt: TGTGCCAGCAGCCCGTCCGGGGGGCGAAACACCATATATTTT; cdr3_aa: CASSPSGGRNTIYF
d_call: TRBD1; j_call: TRBJ1-5; v_call: TRBV7-8; clone_size: -; cdr3_nt: TGTGCCAGCAGCTTAGAGTGGACAGGGACGCTATTTGGGAATCAGCCCCAGCATTTT; cdr3_aa: CASSLEWTGTLFGNQPQHF
d_call: TRBD2; j_call: TRBJ2-1; v_call: TRBV12-5; clone_size: -; cdr3_nt: TGTGCTAGTGGTTTGGTAGCGTCTAGCGGAGCCAATGAGCAGTTCTTC; cdr3_aa: CASGLVASSGANEQFF
d_call: -; j_call: TRBJ1-2; v_call: TRBV12-3/TRBV12-4; clone_size: -; cdr3_nt: TGTGCCAGCAGCCCGTCTAACTATGGCTACACCTTC; cdr3_aa: CASSPSNYGYTF
d_call: TRBD1; j_call: TRBJ1-5; v_call: TRBV7-9; clone_size: -; cdr3_nt: TGTGCCAGCAGTCGACAGGGCGGAGGCAATCAGCCCCAGCATTTT; cdr3_aa: CASSRQGGGNQPQHF
d_call: -; j_call: TRBJ1-6; v_call: TRBV5-1; clone_size: once; cdr3_nt: TGCGCCAGCAGCCCGTTGACAGGCGCCCAGGGTAGGGCCCTCCACTTT; cdr3_aa: CASSPLTGAQGRALHF
d_call: -; j_call: TRBJ2-7; v_call: TRBV6-5; clone_size: -; cdr3_nt: TGTGCCAGCACCCCGGAGGGCCGTCTCGGGGTGCAGTACTTC; cdr3_aa: CASTPEGRLGVQYF
d_call: -; j_call: TRBJ1-1; v_call: TRBV29-1; clone_size: -; cdr3_nt: TGCAGCGTTGGAAGAAGTCAAATTTCCGGGACTGAAGCTTTCTTT; cdr3_aa: CSVGRSQISGTEAFF
d_call: TRBD1; j_call: TRBJ1-4; v_call: TRBV6-5; clone_size: -; cdr3_nt: TGTGCCAGCAGTAGAGGGACAGGGGATGAAAAACTGTTTTTT; cdr3_aa: CASSRGTGDEKLFF
d_call: -; j_call: TRBJ1-1; v_call: TRBV18; clone_size: once; cdr3_nt: TGTGCCAGCTCACGGCAGGGAGGGACTGAAGCTTTCTTT; cdr3_aa: CASSRQGGTEAFF
d_call: TRBD1; j_call: TRBJ1-4; v_call: TRBV5-1; clone_size: few; cdr3_nt: TGCGCCAGCAAAAGGACAGGAGGGGAAAAACTGTTTTTT; cdr3_aa: CASKRTGGEKLFF
d_call: TRBD2; j_call: TRBJ2-5; v_call: TRBV3-1/TRBV3-2; clone_size: few; cdr3_nt: TGTGCCAGCAGCCAAAGGCTAGCGGGACAAGAGACCCAGTACTTC; cdr3_aa: CASSQRLAGQETQYF
d_call: -; j_call: TRBJ2-7; v_call: TRBV7-9; clone_size: -; cdr3_nt: TGTGCCAGCAGCTTAAGAGGGGACTCCATAGAGCAGTACTTC; cdr3_aa: CASSLRGDSIEQYF
d_call: TRBD1; j_call: TRBJ1-1; v_call: TRBV27; clone_size: -; cdr3_nt: TGTGCCAGCAGTCGACAGGGGGCATTAACTGAAGCTTTCTTT; cdr3_aa: CASSRQGALTEAFF
d_call: -; j_call: TRBJ1-6; v_call: TRBV4-2; clone_size: -; cdr3_nt: TGTGCCAGCAGCCAATTCCAAAGAGATTCACCCCTCCACTTT; cdr3_aa: CASSQFQRDSPLHF
d_call: -; j_call: TRBJ1-4; v_call: TRBV25-1; clone_size: -; cdr3_nt: TGTGCCAGCAAGGACAGCAATAATGAAAAACTGTTTTTT; cdr3_aa: CASKDSNNEKLFF
d_call: -; j_call: TRBJ2-1; v_call: TRBV5-6; clone_size: -; cdr3_nt: TGTGCCAGCAGCTTGGGGACTACTGGGAATGAGCAGTTCTTC; cdr3_aa: CASSLGTTGNEQFF
d_call: -; j_call: TRBJ2-3; v_call: TRBV18; clone_size: -; cdr3_nt: TGTGCCAGCTCACCACTGAGGGCAGATACGCAGTATTTT; cdr3_aa: CASSPLRADTQYF
d_call: TRBD2; j_call: TRBJ2-7; v_call: TRBV24-1; clone_size: once; cdr3_nt: TGTGCCACTGCCCAAGCGGGAGCCTACGAGCAGTACTTC; cdr3_aa: CATAQAGAYEQYF
d_call: -; j_call: TRBJ1-1; v_call: TRBV12-3/TRBV12-4; clone_size: -; cdr3_nt: TGTGCCAGCACCGACTACGGGGGTAACGAAGCTTTCTTT; cdr3_aa: CASTDYGGNEAFF
d_call: -; j_call: TRBJ2-5; v_call: TRBV30; clone_size: -; cdr3_nt: TGTGCCTGGTCCCCCCCGAGAGGGACCCAGTACTTC; cdr3_aa: CAWSPPRGTQYF
d_call: TRBD1; j_call: TRBJ1-1; v_call: TRBV13; clone_size: -; cdr3_nt: TGTGCCAGCAGCTTAGCTTGGGACAGGGACATGAACACTGAAGCTTTCTTT; cdr3_aa: CASSLAWDRDMNTEAFF
d_call: TRBD1; j_call: TRBJ1-6; v_call: TRBV7-6; clone_size: -; cdr3_nt: TGTGCCAGCAGCTTGGGCTCACAGGGGGCAGGATCACCCCTCCACTTT; cdr3_aa: CASSLGSQGAGSPLHF
d_call: TRBD1; j_call: TRBJ2-5; v_call: TRBV23-1; clone_size: -; cdr3_nt: TGCGCCAGCAGCTTGACAGGGGCCCGGCGGACCCAGTACTTC; cdr3_aa: CASSLTGARRTQYF
d_call: -; j_call: TRBJ1-2; v_call: TRBV5-1; clone_size: -; cdr3_nt: TGCGCCAGCGAAGGACTGGGTGGCTACACCTTC; cdr3_aa: CASEGLGGYTF
d_call: TRBD1; j_call: TRBJ2-1; v_call: TRBV5-1; clone_size: -; cdr3_nt: TGCGCCAGCAGCGCACAGGGGCCTCTCTCCTACAATGAGCAGTTCTTC; cdr3_aa: CASSAQGPLSYNEQFF
d_call: TRBD2; j_call: TRBJ2-1; v_call: TRBV19; clone_size: -; cdr3_nt: TGTGCCAGTAGTACGTTGTCGGGGGGGATGTTGAATGAGCAGTTCTTC; cdr3_aa: CASSTLSGGMLNEQFF
d_call: -; j_call: TRBJ1-4; v_call: TRBV5-1; clone_size: -; cdr3_nt: TGCGCCAGCAGCCTAGTTGGGGGGTCGGCTAATGAAAAACTGTTTTTT; cdr3_aa: CASSLVGGSANEKLFF
d_call: TRBD1; j_call: TRBJ1-5; v_call: TRBV10-1; clone_size: once; cdr3_nt: TGCGCCAGCAGTGAAGGGGGCATCAATCAGCCCCAGCATTTT; cdr3_aa: CASSEGGINQPQHF
d_call: -; j_call: TRBJ1-1; v_call: TRBV3-1/TRBV3-2; clone_size: -; cdr3_nt: TGTGCCAGCAGCCCTACAGCGAACACTGAAGCTTTCTTT; cdr3_aa: CASSPTANTEAFF
d_call: -; j_call: TRBJ1-5; v_call: TRBV7-2; clone_size: -; cdr3_nt: TGTGCCAGCAGCTTAATCCCAGGGGCCTCCCCCGAGGCGCCCCAGCATTTT; cdr3_aa: CASSLIPGASPEAPQHF
d_call: TRBD2; j_call: TRBJ2-1; v_call: TRBV27; clone_size: once; cdr3_nt: TGTGCCAGCACCGAAGTAGCGGGAGCCTACAATGAGCAGTTCTTC; cdr3_aa: CASTEVAGAYNEQFF
d_call: -; j_call: TRBJ1-2; v_call: TRBV27; clone_size: -; cdr3_nt: TGTGCCAGCCGGGACAACTACCATGGCTACACCTTC; cdr3_aa: CASRDNYHGYTF
d_call: -; j_call: TRBJ1-1; v_call: TRBV19; clone_size: -; cdr3_nt: TGTGCCAGTAGTCTCCAAGGAGGCTGGAACACTGAAGCTTTCTTT; cdr3_aa: CASSLQGGWNTEAFF
d_call: -; j_call: TRBJ1-5; v_call: TRBV6-4; clone_size: -; cdr3_nt: TGTGCCAGCAGCGGGGAGTCCAATCAGCCCCAGCATTTT; cdr3_aa: CASSGESNQPQHF
d_call: TRBD1; j_call: TRBJ1-5; v_call: TRBV5-1; clone_size: -; cdr3_nt: TGCGCCAGCAGCTTGGGGGCAGGGGGCGAGGGTCAGCCCCAGCATTTT; cdr3_aa: CASSLGAGGEGQPQHF
d_call: TRBD2; j_call: TRBJ2-1; v_call: TRBV7-9; clone_size: -; cdr3_nt: TGTGCCAGCACCAGACTAGCGGGGTGGAATGAGCAGTTCTTC; cdr3_aa: CASTRLAGWNEQFF
d_call: -; j_call: TRBJ1-1; v_call: TRBV7-2; clone_size: -; cdr3_nt: TGTGCCAGCAGCTTAGTTCTTGGGAGGAGAGACACTGAAGCTTTCTTT; cdr3_aa: CASSLVLGRRDTEAFF
d_call: -; j_call: TRBJ1-3; v_call: TRBV24-1; clone_size: -; cdr3_nt: TGTGCCACCAGTGATTCGGACCGGGACATAAACTCTGGAAACACCATATATTTT; cdr3_aa: CATSDSDRDINSGNTIYF
d_call: -; j_call: TRBJ1-5; v_call: TRBV21-1; clone_size: -; cdr3_nt: TGTGCCAGCTGGACAGGGGGCTATAGCAATCAGCCCCAGCATTTT; cdr3_aa: CASWTGGYSNQPQHF